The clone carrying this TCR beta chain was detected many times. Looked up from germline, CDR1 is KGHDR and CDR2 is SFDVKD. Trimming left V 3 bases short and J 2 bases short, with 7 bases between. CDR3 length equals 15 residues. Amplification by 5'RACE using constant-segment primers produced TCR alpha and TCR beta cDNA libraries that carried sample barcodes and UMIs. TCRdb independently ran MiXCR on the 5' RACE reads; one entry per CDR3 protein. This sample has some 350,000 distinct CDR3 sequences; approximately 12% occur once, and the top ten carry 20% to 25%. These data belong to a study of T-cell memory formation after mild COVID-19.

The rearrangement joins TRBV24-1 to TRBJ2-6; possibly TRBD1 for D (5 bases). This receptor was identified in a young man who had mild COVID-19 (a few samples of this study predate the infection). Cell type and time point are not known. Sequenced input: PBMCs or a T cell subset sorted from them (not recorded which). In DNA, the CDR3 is TGTGCCACCAGTGATCCCAGGGCTGGGGCCAACGTCCTGACTTTC. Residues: CATSDPRAGANVLTF.